Sequencing of this T cell receptor beta chain was carried out in a study of long-term antiretroviral therapy in people with HIV. Study findings and constraints: Sampling of blood ran from about 2003 to 2017, and older ART regimens were possibly in use. Clones showing expansion before ART dominated the repertoire at all time points.

The assay, immunoSEQ v3.0, was run at survey level. TCRdb's table, derived via immunoSEQ multiplex PCR, lists solely in-frame clones and lacks some. The sample carries about 17,000 clones, approximately 78% recorded once. The ends were cut back, 2 bases at V and 6 bases at J, with 13 bases in the middle. CDR3 length equals 14 residues. Germline assignment: CDR1 KGHSH and CDR2 LQKENI. Post-ART PBMC samples numbered at least two per donor, and pre-ART ones at least one. As concerns this clone: Its specificity is not known.

This chain links TRBV18 with TRBJ1-1; D gene unclear. Sample: unsorted PBMCs, taken 0.3 years after starting antiretroviral therapy. This TCR derives from a man in his late teens or twenties with HIV. The CDR3 here is CASSPDDRRAEAFF. The CDR3 DNA is TGTGCCAGCTCACCAGACGATAGGAGGGCTGAAGCTTTCTTT.